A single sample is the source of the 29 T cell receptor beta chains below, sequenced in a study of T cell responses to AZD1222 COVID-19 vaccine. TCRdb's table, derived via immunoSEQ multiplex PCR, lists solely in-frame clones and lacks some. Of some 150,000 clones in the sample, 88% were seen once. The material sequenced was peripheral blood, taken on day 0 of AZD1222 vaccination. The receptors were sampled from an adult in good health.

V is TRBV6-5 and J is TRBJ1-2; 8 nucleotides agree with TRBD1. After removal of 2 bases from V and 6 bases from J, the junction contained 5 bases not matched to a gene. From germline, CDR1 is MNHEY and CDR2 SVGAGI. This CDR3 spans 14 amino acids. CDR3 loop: CASSYRQGYHGYTF. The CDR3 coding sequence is TGTGCCAGCAGTTACCGACAGGGGTACCATGGCTACACCTTC.

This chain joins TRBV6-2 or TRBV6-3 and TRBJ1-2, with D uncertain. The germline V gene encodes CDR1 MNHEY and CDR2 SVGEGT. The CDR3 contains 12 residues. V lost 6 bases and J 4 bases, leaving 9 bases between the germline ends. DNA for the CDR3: TGTGCCAGCAGCTCGGGAGCCTATGGCTACACCTTC. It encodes CASSSGAYGYTF.

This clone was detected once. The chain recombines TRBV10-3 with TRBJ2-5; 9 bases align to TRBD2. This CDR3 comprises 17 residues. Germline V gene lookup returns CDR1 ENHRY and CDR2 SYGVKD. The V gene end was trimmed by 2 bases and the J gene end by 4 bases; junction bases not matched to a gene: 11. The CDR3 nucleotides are TGTGCCATCAGTGAGGGGCGGGGAGCGGGAGGTCGAGAGACCCAGTACTTC. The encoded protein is CAISEGRGAGGRETQYF.

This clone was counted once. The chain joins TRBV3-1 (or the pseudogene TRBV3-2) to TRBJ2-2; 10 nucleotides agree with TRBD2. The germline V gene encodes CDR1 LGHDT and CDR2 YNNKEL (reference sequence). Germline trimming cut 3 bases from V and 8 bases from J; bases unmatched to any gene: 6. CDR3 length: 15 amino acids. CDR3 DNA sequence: TGTGCCAGCAGCCAGTTACTAGCGGGATCGGGGGAGCTGTTTTTT. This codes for CASSQLLAGSGELFF.

CDR3 DNA sequence: TGTGCCAGCAGCGTAGGGGAATCACCCCTCCACTTT. Its translation is CASSVGESPLHF. The V and J genes are TRBV9 and TRBJ1-6; D is ambiguous. The CDR3 is made up of 12 amino acids. Germline CDR1 and CDR2: SGDLS and YYNGEE. Between the trimmed V and J ends, which lost 0 bases and 10 bases, there was a span of 5 bases.

This CDR3 reads CASSSSDSYGYTF. The DNA of the CDR3 is TGTGCCAGCAGTTCCTCGGACAGCTATGGCTACACCTTC. The V gene is TRBV6-2 or TRBV6-3, the J gene TRBJ1-2, with a weak D call TRBD1 (6 bases). V gave up 4 bases and J gave up 4 bases, with 10 bases separating them. Germline CDR1 reads MNHEY; CDR2 reads SVGEGT. The CDR3 length is 13 residues.

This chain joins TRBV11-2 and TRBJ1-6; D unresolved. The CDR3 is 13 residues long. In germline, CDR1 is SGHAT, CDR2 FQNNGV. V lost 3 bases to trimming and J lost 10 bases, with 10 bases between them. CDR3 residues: CASSFPTPSPLHF. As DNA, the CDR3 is TGTGCCAGCAGCTTCCCGACACCCTCACCCCTCCACTTT.

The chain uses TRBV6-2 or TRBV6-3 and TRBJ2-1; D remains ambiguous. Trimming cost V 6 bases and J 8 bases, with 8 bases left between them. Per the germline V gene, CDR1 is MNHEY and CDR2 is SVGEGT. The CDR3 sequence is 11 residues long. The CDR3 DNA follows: TGTGCCAGCAGCCTGTCCTATGAGCAGTTCTTC. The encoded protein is CASSLSYEQFF.

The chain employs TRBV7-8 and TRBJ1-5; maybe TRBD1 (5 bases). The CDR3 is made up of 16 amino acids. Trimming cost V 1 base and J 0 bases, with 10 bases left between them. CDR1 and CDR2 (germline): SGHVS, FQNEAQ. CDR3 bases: TGTGCCAGCAGCTTAGGGGGGAAGTATAGCAATCAGCCCCAGCATTTT. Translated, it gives CASSLGGKYSNQPQHF.

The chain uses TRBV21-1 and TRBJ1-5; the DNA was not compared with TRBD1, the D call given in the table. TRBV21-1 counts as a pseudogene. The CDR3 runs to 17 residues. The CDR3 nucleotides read TGTGCCAGCAGCAATTCCGGGACAGTGCCCCTAAGGCAGCCCCAGCATTTT. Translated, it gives CASSNSGTVPLRQPQHF.

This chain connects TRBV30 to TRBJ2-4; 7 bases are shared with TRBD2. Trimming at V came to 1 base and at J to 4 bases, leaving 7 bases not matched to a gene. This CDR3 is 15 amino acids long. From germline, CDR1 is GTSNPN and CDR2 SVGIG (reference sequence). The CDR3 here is CAWSGDLAAKNIQYF. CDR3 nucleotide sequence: TGTGCCTGGAGTGGGGATCTAGCGGCAAAAAACATTCAGTACTTC.

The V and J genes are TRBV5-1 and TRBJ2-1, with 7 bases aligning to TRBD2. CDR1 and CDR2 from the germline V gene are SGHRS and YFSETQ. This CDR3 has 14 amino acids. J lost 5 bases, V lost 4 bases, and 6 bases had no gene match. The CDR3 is CASSDSGHNNEQFF. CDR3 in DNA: TGCGCCAGCAGCGATAGCGGGCACAACAATGAGCAGTTCTTC.

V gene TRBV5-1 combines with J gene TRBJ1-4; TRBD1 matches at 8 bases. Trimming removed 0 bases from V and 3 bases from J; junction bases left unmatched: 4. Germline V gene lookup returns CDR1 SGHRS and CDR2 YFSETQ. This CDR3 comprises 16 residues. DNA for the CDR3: TGCGCCAGCAGCTTGGCAGGGGGCGGTTCTAATGAAAAACTGTTTTTT. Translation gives CASSLAGGGSNEKLFF.

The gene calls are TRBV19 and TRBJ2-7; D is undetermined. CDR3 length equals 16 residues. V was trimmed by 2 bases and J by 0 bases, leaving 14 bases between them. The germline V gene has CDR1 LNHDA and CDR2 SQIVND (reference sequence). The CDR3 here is CASSITDGRSSYEQYF. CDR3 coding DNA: TGTGCCAGTAGTATAACGGACGGCCGCAGCTCCTACGAGCAGTACTTC.

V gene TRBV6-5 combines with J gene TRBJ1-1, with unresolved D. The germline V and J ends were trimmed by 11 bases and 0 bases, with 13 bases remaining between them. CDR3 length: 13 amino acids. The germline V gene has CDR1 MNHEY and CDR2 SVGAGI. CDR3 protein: CAVRLKMNTEAFF. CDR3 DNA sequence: TGTGCCGTCCGACTAAAGATGAACACTGAAGCTTTCTTT.

The CDR3 loop reads CAWSVWGGLNTIYF. In nucleotides, the CDR3 is TGTGCCTGGAGTGTATGGGGCGGATTAAACACCATATATTTT. The genes are TRBV30 and TRBJ1-3; tentatively, D is TRBD1 (5 bases). CDR1 is GTSNPN, CDR2 SVGIG, per germline (reference sequence). The ends were cut back, 0 bases at V and 6 bases at J, with 12 bases in the middle. CDR3 size: 14 residues.

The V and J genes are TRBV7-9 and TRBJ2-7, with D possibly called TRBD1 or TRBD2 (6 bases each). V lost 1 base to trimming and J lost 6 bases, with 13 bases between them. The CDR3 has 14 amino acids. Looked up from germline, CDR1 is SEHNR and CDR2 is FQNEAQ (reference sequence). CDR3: CASSLGGATGEQYF. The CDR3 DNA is TGTGCCAGCAGCTTAGGGGGGGCCACGGGCGAGCAGTACTTC.

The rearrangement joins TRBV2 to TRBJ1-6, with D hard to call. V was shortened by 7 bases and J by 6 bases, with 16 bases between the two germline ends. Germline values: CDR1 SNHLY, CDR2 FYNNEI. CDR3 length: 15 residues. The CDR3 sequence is CASMSRAAGNSPLHF. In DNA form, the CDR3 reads TGTGCCAGCATGAGCCGGGCCGCGGGTAATTCACCCCTCCACTTT.

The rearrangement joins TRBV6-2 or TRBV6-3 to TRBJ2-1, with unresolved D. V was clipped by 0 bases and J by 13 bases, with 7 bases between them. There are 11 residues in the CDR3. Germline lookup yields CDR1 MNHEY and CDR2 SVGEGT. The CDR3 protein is CASSYSTVQFF. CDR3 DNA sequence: TGTGCCAGCAGTTACTCCACCGTCCAGTTCTTC.

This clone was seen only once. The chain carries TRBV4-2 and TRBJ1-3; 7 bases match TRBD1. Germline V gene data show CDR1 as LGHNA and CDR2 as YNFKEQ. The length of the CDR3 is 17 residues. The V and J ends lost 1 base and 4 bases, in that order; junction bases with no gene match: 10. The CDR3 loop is CASSQGLGQMEGNTIYF. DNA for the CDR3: TGTGCCAGCAGCCAAGGACTGGGACAGATGGAAGGAAACACCATATATTTT.

The CDR3 sequence is CASSFPGLAGENTGELFF. For the CDR3, the DNA is TGTGCCAGCAGCTTCCCGGGACTAGCGGGAGAGAACACCGGGGAGCTGTTTTTT. The chain couples TRBV7-2 to TRBJ2-2; 14 bases are shared with TRBD2. After removal of 3 bases from V and 1 base from J, the junction contained 4 bases not matched to a gene. Germline values: CDR1 SGHTA, CDR2 FQGNSA. The CDR3 runs 18 residues.

The CDR3, as DNA: TGTGCCAGCAGTCTCCCCCGGGACAGGGCTGAGCCCCAGCATTTT. This codes for CASSLPRDRAEPQHF. This chain joins TRBV6-2 or TRBV6-3 and TRBJ1-5; 9 nucleotides agree with TRBD1. The length of the CDR3 is 15 residues. Germline CDR1 is MNHEY and CDR2 is SVGEGT. Trimming at V came to 5 bases and at J to 8 bases, leaving 10 bases not matched to a gene.

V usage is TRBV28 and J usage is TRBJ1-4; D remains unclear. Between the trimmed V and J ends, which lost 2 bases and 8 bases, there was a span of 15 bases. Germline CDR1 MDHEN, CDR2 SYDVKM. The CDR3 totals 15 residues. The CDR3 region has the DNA TGTGCCAGCAGTTTAACAGAACCGAAAAGGGAAAAACTGTTTTTT. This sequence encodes CASSLTEPKREKLFF.

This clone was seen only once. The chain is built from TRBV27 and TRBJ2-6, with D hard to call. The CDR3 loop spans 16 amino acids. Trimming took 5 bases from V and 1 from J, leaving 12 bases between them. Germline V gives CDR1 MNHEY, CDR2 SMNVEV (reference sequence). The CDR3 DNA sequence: TGTGCCAGCAGTCCACCTCGGGTATCTGGGGCCAACGTCCTGACTTTC. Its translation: CASSPPRVSGANVLTF. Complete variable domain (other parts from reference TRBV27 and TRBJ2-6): EAQVTQNPRYLITVTGKKLTVTCSQNMNHEYMSWYRQDPGLGLRQIYYSMNVEVTDKGDVPEGYKVSRKEKRNFPLILESPSPNQTSLYFCASSPPRVSGANVLTFGAGSRLTVL.

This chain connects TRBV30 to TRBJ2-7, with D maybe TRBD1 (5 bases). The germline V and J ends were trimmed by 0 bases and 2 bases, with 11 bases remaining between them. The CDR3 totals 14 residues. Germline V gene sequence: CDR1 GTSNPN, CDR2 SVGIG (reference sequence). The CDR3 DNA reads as TGTGCCTGGAGTGTACGGCCGACAGCCTACGAGCAGTACTTC. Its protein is CAWSVRPTAYEQYF.

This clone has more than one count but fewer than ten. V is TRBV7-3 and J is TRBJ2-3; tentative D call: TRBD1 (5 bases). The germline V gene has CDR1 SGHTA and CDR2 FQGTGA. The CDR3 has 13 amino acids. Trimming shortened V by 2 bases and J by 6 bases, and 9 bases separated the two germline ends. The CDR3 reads CASSLQGSDTQYF. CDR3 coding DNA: TGTGCCAGCAGCTTACAGGGTAGTGATACGCAGTATTTT. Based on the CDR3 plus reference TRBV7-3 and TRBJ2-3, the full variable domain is GAGVSQTPSNKVTEKGKYVELRCDPISGHTALYWYRQSLGQGPEFLIYFQGTGAADDSGLPNDRFFAVRPEGSVSTLKIQRTERGDSAVYLCASSLQGSDTQYFGPGTRLTVL.

The CDR3 DNA reads TGTGCCAGCAGCTTACCTGGACTAGCGGAGACATACAATGAGCAGTTCTTC. Its translation is CASSLPGLAETYNEQFF. This rearrangement joins TRBV7-2 to TRBJ2-1; 10 bases agree with TRBD2. Germline CDR1 is SGHTA and CDR2 is FQGNSA. The CDR3 is 17 residues long. The junction had 8 bases not matched to a gene; V was cut back by 2 bases and J by 4 bases. Combining the CDR3 with reference TRBV7-2 and TRBJ2-1 gives the whole variable domain GAGVSQSPSNKVTEKGKDVELRCDPISGHTALYWYRQSLGQGLEFLIYFQGNSAPDKSGLPSDRFSAERTGGSVSTLTIQRTQQEDSAVYLCASSLPGLAETYNEQFFGPGTRLTVL.

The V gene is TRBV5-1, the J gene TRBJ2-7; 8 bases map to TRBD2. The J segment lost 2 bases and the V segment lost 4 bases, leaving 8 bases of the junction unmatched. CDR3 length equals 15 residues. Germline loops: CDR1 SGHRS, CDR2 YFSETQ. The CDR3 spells CASSPTGGNPYEQYF. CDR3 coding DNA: TGCGCCAGCAGCCCGACGGGAGGGAATCCCTACGAGCAGTACTTC.

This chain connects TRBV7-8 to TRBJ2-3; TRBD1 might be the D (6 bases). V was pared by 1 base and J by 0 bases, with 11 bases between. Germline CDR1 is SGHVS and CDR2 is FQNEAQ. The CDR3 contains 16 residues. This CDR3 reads CASSLGHRASTDTQYF. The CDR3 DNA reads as TGTGCCAGCAGCTTAGGGCACAGGGCTAGCACAGATACGCAGTATTTT.